Described below is a single T cell receptor beta chain sequence and its context. Its antigen is not identified. Repertoires were generated with immunoSEQ multiplex PCR, while TCRdb's copy carries only in-frame clones and drops some. There are over 85,000 clones in the sample; 88% occur only once, and over 1.3% lies in the top ten. The data were obtained in a study of cytomegalovirus exposure and HLA in healthy donors. Germline loops: CDR1 MDHEN, CDR2 SYDVKM. The V end lost 6 bases, the J end lost 3 bases, and 14 bases lay between the germline ends. This CDR3 is built from 15 residues. Points from the study as a whole: The tendency of first-cohort TCR clusters to co-occur in the 100 to 150 validation repertoires emerged from a later analysis. Cytomegalovirus association was listed for 164 TCR beta chains. Many donors carried some public TCRs, although rarity characterized most TCR sequences.

The gene calls are TRBV28 and TRBJ2-2; possibly TRBD1 for D (6 bases). Sequenced input: PBMCs. The origin of this receptor is a woman in her twenties or thirties in good health and CMV-seropositive. CDR3 in DNA: TGTGCCAGCAGCGAAACGGGACACCACACCGGGGAGCTGTTTTTT. Its protein product is CASSETGHHTGELFF.